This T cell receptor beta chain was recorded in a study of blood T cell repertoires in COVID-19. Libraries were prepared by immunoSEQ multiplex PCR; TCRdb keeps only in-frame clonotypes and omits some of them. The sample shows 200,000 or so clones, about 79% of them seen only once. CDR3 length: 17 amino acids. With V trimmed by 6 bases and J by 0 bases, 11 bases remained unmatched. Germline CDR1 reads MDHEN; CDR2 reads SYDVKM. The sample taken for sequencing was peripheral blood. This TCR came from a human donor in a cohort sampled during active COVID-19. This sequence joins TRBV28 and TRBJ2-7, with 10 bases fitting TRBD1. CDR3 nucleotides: TGTGCCAGCAGCCCCCGGCTAGGACAGGGGGTCTCCTACGAGCAGTACTTC. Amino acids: CASSPRLGQGVSYEQYF.